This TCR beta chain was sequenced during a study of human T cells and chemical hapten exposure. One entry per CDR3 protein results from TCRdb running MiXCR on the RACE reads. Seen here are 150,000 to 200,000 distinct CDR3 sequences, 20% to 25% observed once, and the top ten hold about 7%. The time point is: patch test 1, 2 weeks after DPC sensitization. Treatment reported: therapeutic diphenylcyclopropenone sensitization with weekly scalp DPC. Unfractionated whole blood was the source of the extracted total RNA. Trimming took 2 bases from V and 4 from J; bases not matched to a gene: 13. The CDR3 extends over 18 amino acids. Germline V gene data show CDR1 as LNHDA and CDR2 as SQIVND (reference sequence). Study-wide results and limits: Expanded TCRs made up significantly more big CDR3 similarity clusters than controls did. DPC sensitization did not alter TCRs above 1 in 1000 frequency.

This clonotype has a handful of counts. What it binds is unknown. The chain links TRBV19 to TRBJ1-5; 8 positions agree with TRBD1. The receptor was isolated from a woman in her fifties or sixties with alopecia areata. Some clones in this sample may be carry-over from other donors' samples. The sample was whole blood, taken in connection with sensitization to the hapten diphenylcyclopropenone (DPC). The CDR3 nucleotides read TGTGCCAGTAGTATAAGACAGGGGCCCCGTGTCCCAAATCAGCCCCAGCATTTT. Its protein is CASSIRQGPRVPNQPQHF.